These 28 T cell receptor beta chains were all obtained from the same sample, sequenced in a study of cytomegalovirus exposure and HLA in healthy donors (dated by TCRdb to about 2017). Preparation of the library involved the immunoSEQ multiplex PCR assay. For the multiplex PCR, a mixture combining 60 forward primers for TCR Vbeta segments and 13 reverse primers for TCR Jbeta segments was used. Here the immuneACCESS table is served through TCRdb, limited to in-frame sequences with V and J called. Missing clones are a known gap in these copies; in checked studies unresolved V genes cover under half, and the rest lacks a known reason. This sample gives roughly 200,000 clones in total; about four fifths of them show up just once. The top ten constitute 13% to 15% of the sample. Specimen: PBMCs. The receptors stem from a woman in her thirties in good health and CMV-seropositive.

The V gene is TRBV6-1, the J gene TRBJ2-3, with D possibly matching TRBD1 (6 bases). Trimming left V 5 bases short and J 4 bases short, with 16 bases between. Germline V gene data show CDR1 as MNHNS and CDR2 as SASEGT. This CDR3 has 15 residues. The CDR3 is CASSQTGSLADTQYF. CDR3 nucleotides: TGTGCCAGCAGTCAGACAGGCTCTCTGGCAGATACGCAGTATTTT.

This sequence joins TRBV2 and TRBJ2-5; TRBD2 aligns across 7 bases. The CDR3 totals 14 residues. With V trimmed by 3 bases and J by 5 bases, 6 bases remained unmatched. Germline V lookup: CDR1 SNHLY, CDR2 FYNNEI. The CDR3 nucleotides are TGTGCCAGCAGTGAGGGGAGGGGTCAGGAGACCCAGTACTTC. Translation: CASSEGRGQETQYF.

This chain uses TRBV7-3 with TRBJ2-1; 7 bases are shared with TRBD1. The CDR3 is 12 residues long. Trimming at V came to 4 bases and at J to 8 bases, leaving 2 bases not matched to a gene. Germline V gives CDR1 SGHTA, CDR2 FQGTGA. The CDR3 loop is CASSSTGDEQFF. The CDR3 region has the DNA TGTGCCAGCAGCTCAACAGGGGATGAGCAGTTCTTC.

This clone was found a few times. The gene calls are TRBV15 and TRBJ2-7; D is ambiguous. This CDR3 spans 15 amino acids. Germline values: CDR1 LNHNV, CDR2 YYDKDF (reference sequence). Trimming shortened V by 5 bases and J by 4 bases, and 18 bases separated the two germline ends. The CDR3 DNA is TGTGCCACCAGCTTCGACAAAGGTCTCGCGTACGAGCAGTACTTC. Amino acid sequence: CATSFDKGLAYEQYF.

The chain joins TRBV13 to TRBJ2-7, with D maybe TRBD1 (5 bases). Looked up from germline, CDR1 is PRHDT and CDR2 is FYEKMQ (reference sequence). Trimming shortened V by 7 bases and J by 6 bases, and 16 bases separated the two germline ends. This CDR3 spans 13 amino acids. The CDR3 region is CASTQGVQGEQYF. Written as DNA, the CDR3 is TGTGCCAGCACCCAAGGGGTCCAGGGCGAGCAGTACTTC.

The V gene is TRBV12-5, the J gene TRBJ2-1; TRBD1 agrees at 10 bases. Germline V CDR1 and CDR2: LGHNT, FRNRAP. V lost 1 base to trimming and J lost 4 bases; unmatched junction nucleotides: 4. CDR3 length: 16 amino acids. CDR3 nucleotide sequence: TGTGCTAGTGGTTTGGGTCCGGGACAGGGGTACAATGAGCAGTTCTTC. This gives the protein CASGLGPGQGYNEQFF.

The gene calls are TRBV5-1 and TRBJ1-2; 9 bases match TRBD1. Losses at the gene ends were 5 bases for V and 0 bases for J; bases not matched to a gene: 11. Germline CDR1 SGHRS, CDR2 YFSETQ. CDR3 size: 17 residues. The DNA of the CDR3 is TGCGCCAGCAGTTGGACAGGGGTCCCCGAAGCTAACTATGGCTACACCTTC. As protein: CASSWTGVPEANYGYTF.

This chain connects TRBV6-5 to TRBJ1-1; D is ambiguous. V lost 0 bases to trimming and J lost 0 bases, with 8 bases between them. CDR1 is MNHEY, CDR2 SVGAGI, per germline. The length of the CDR3 is 15 residues. The CDR3 sequence is CASSYSKQLNTEAFF. DNA for the CDR3: TGTGCCAGCAGTTACTCGAAACAGCTGAACACTGAAGCTTTCTTT.

The genes are TRBV18 and TRBJ1-4; TRBD1 is a possible D gene (6 bases). Germline lookup yields CDR1 KGHSH and CDR2 LQKENI. V was shortened by 3 bases and J by 0 bases, with 17 bases between the two germline ends. This CDR3 comprises 18 residues. The CDR3 protein is CASSPSTWTAPTNEKLFF. DNA of the CDR3: TGTGCCAGCTCACCTAGTACATGGACAGCACCAACTAATGAAAAACTGTTTTTT.

This clone turned up a few times. This chain links TRBV14 with TRBJ2-2; 9 nucleotides line up with TRBD1. Germline trimming cut 4 bases from V and 5 bases from J; bases unmatched to any gene: 5. This CDR3 comprises 15 residues. CDR1 SGHDN and CDR2 FVKESK come from the germline V gene. The CDR3 DNA sequence: TGTGCCAGCAGCCTCACGACAGGGGGGACCGGGGAGCTGTTTTTT. This sequence encodes CASSLTTGGTGELFF. Filled out from reference TRBV14 and TRBJ2-2, the complete variable domain reads EAGVTQFPSHSVIEKGQTVTLRCDPISGHDNLYWYRRVMGKEIKFLLHFVKESKQDESGMPNNRFLAERTGGTYSTLKVQPAELEDSGVYFCASSLTTGGTGELFFGEGSRLTVL.

This rearrangement joins TRBV29-1 to TRBJ2-3; possibly TRBD1 for D (6 bases). The CDR3 extends over 12 amino acids. The germline V gene encodes CDR1 SQVTM and CDR2 ANQGSEA. Trimming took 4 bases from V and 4 from J, leaving 9 bases between them. The CDR3 bases are TGCAGCGTTGTGGGGGCCGCAGATACGCAGTATTTT. Residues: CSVVGAADTQYF.

V usage is TRBV5-1 and J usage is TRBJ2-7; perhaps TRBD1 as D (6 bases). Trimming removed 4 bases from V and 3 bases from J, with 11 bases in between. From germline, CDR1 is SGHRS and CDR2 YFSETQ. The CDR3 length is 13 residues. CDR3 nucleotide sequence: TGCGCCAGCAGCCTGACAGGTTTCTACGAGCAGTACTTC. Residues: CASSLTGFYEQYF.

This clone appeared a few times. This chain connects TRBV7-3 to TRBJ2-2; D gene uncertain. The CDR3 sequence is 15 residues long. The V gene's germline CDR1 is SGHTA and CDR2 FQGTGA. V shed 5 bases and J shed 2 bases, with 12 bases lying between them. The DNA of the CDR3 is TGTGCCAGCAGCCCCTCCCCCCCTAACACCGGGGAGCTGTTTTTT. This encodes CASSPSPPNTGELFF.

This clone was observed a handful of times. This chain links TRBV7-9 with TRBJ2-1; tentative D call: TRBD1 (6 bases). The V and J ends lost 5 bases and 0 bases respectively, with 11 bases between them. The germline V gene has CDR1 SEHNR and CDR2 FQNEAQ (reference sequence). The CDR3 contains 15 residues. CDR3 protein: CASSGQSSSYNEQFF. The CDR3 region has the DNA TGTGCCAGCAGCGGACAGTCCTCCTCCTACAATGAGCAGTTCTTC.

This clone was seen a handful of times. The chain recombines TRBV6-1 with TRBJ1-1; 8 bases are a match to TRBD1. V lost 6 bases, J lost 1 base, and 4 bases stayed unmatched. Per the germline V gene, CDR1 is MNHNS and CDR2 is SASEGT. This CDR3 has 14 amino acids. CDR3 region: CASRGGQANTEAFF. For the CDR3, the DNA is TGTGCCAGCAGGGGGGGACAGGCGAACACTGAAGCTTTCTTT.

With regard to this clone: At one of its ends the junction is not consistent with the germline gene, which may arise from a read error. CDR3 protein: CANSYLDSNSPLHF. The CDR3 region has the DNA TGTGCCAACAGTTACTTGGACAGCAATTCACCCCTCCACTTT. The chain is built from TRBV6-5 and TRBJ1-6; tentatively, D is TRBD1 (6 bases). There are 14 residues in the CDR3. Germline CDR1 reads MNHEY; CDR2 reads SVGAGI.

This clone was recorded a few times. The chain has TRBV19 and TRBJ1-3, with 7 bases fitting TRBD1. This CDR3 region has 15 residues. The trim removed 5 bases at V and 3 bases at J, leaving 7 bases unmatched. The germline gives CDR1 LNHDA, CDR2 SQIVND (reference sequence). This chain's CDR3 is CASSFRGGLGNTIYF. The CDR3, as DNA: TGTGCCAGTAGTTTTCGAGGGGGCCTTGGAAACACCATATATTTT.

In its sample, this clone was seen once. Relative to the germline gene, one junction end is altered; a read error may explain this. The CDR3 spells CSSSPQGGSNQPQHF. CDR3 DNA sequence: TGTTCCAGCAGCCCCCAGGGTGGCAGCAATCAGCCCCAGCATTTT. The V and J genes are TRBV7-9 and TRBJ1-5; D possibly corresponds to TRBD1 (5 bases). From germline, CDR1 is SEHNR and CDR2 FQNEAQ (reference sequence). The CDR3 contains 15 residues.

The genes are TRBV7-2 and TRBJ2-1; maybe TRBD2 (5 bases). CDR3 size: 16 residues. Germline V lookup: CDR1 SGHTA, CDR2 FQGNSA. V was shortened by 5 bases and J by 4 bases, with 18 bases between the two germline ends. CDR3 bases: TGTGCCAGCAGCCCCTACGTAGTCCCGGGGTACAATGAGCAGTTCTTC. It translates to CASSPYVVPGYNEQFF.

This clone was observed a handful of times. The V gene is TRBV4-1, the J gene TRBJ1-1, with D uncertain. The V gene lost 0 bases and the J gene lost 0 bases, with 11 bases spanning the gap. The germline gives CDR1 MGHRA, CDR2 YSYEKL. The CDR3 covers 16 residues. In DNA, the CDR3 is TGCGCCAGCAGCCAAGATCCCACAGACATGAACACTGAAGCTTTCTTT. It specifies CASSQDPTDMNTEAFF.

The V gene is TRBV6-5, the J gene TRBJ1-2; TRBD1 matches at 9 bases. Unmatched junction bases numbered 10, after V lost 6 bases and J lost 8 bases. This CDR3 contains 14 residues. Looked up from germline, CDR1 is MNHEY and CDR2 is SVGAGI. The CDR3 protein is CASRPPGQGDGYTF. In DNA, the CDR3 is TGTGCCAGCAGACCCCCGGGACAGGGAGACGGCTACACCTTC.

The chain joins TRBV9 to TRBJ1-2; 7 bases map to TRBD1. CDR1 is SGDLS and CDR2 is YYNGEE in the germline V gene. This CDR3 region has 16 residues. The V segment lost 6 bases and the J segment 0 bases; nucleotides outside the gene matches: 11. CDR3 amino acids: CASTPGGGGTNYGYTF. Here the CDR3 DNA reads TGTGCCAGCACTCCAGGCGGAGGGGGCACTAACTATGGCTACACCTTC.

The chain links TRBV30 to TRBJ2-7; 10 nucleotides agree with TRBD2. This CDR3 contains 14 residues. J was trimmed by 7 bases and V by 2 bases; bases with no gene match: 8. Germline V gene lookup returns CDR1 GTSNPN and CDR2 SVGIG (reference sequence). CDR3 protein: CAWSQRGGRWEQYF. DNA of the CDR3: TGTGCCTGGAGTCAGCGGGGGGGTCGATGGGAGCAGTACTTC.

The rearrangement uses TRBV9 and TRBJ2-5; perhaps TRBD2 as D (6 bases). The J call may be mistaken, given a closer DNA end match to TRBJ2-7. CDR1 and CDR2 from the germline V gene are SGDLS and YYNGEE. The CDR3 is 15 residues long. The CDR3 reads CASSVSWGVAYEQYF. For the CDR3, the DNA is TGTGCCAGCAGCGTAAGTTGGGGGGTGGCTTACGAGCAGTACTTC.

V gene TRBV5-1 combines with J gene TRBJ2-7; TRBD1 might be the D (6 bases). Germline assignment: CDR1 SGHRS and CDR2 YFSETQ. This CDR3 is built from 15 residues. V lost 4 bases, J lost 2 bases, and 16 bases lay in between. The DNA for the CDR3 is TGCGCCAGCAGCGCACAGGGCGTTAGCGCCTACGAGCAGTACTTC. It encodes CASSAQGVSAYEQYF. The full variable domain, with the rest looked up from reference TRBV5-1 and TRBJ2-7, is KAGVTQTPRYLIKTRGQQVTLSCSPISGHRSVSWYQQTPGQGLQFLFEYFSETQRNKGNFPGRFSGRQFSNSRSEMNVSTLELGDSALYLCASSAQGVSAYEQYFGPGTRLTVT.

This sequence joins TRBV28 and TRBJ2-7; 7 bases match TRBD2. The CDR3 has 14 amino acids. With V trimmed by 5 bases and J by 3 bases, 7 bases remained unmatched. Per germline, CDR1 MDHEN and CDR2 SYDVKM. CDR3 loop: CASSPLREVYEQYF. CDR3 bases: TGTGCCAGCAGTCCCCTCCGGGAGGTCTACGAGCAGTACTTC.

This chain connects TRBV2 to TRBJ2-1; D call uncertain. Trimming stripped 3 bases from V and 2 bases from J, with 8 bases between. Germline CDR1 and CDR2: SNHLY and FYNNEI. The CDR3 loop spans 14 amino acids. The CDR3 protein is CASSDSIPYNEQFF. In DNA form, the CDR3 reads TGTGCCAGCAGTGATAGCATCCCCTACAATGAGCAGTTCTTC.

This chain joins TRBV7-9 and TRBJ2-3, with D hard to call. The CDR3 runs 14 residues. CDR1 is SEHNR, CDR2 FQNEAQ, per germline (reference sequence). Trimming cost V 0 bases and J 4 bases, with 8 bases left between them. The CDR3 DNA reads as TGTGCCAGCAGCTTAGCTTTCGAGGCAGATACGCAGTATTTT. Translating it yields CASSLAFEADTQYF.